These 5 T cell receptor beta chains originate from one sample sequenced in a study of shared clonotypes between healthy human individuals. Repertoires were generated with immunoSEQ multiplex PCR, while TCRdb's copy carries only in-frame clones and drops some. The sample has fewer than 600,000 clones; roughly 79% are singletons. The specimen was PBMCs. The origin of the receptors is a woman aged 40-49 years in good health. Some clones in this sample may be carry-over from other donors' samples.

The chain combines TRBV7-8 with TRBJ2-1; D possibly corresponds to TRBD2 (5 bases). CDR1 SGHVS and CDR2 FQNEAQ come from the germline V gene. V lost 5 bases to trimming and J lost 0 bases, with 11 bases between them. CDR3 length: 15 residues. CDR3 in DNA: TGTGCCAGCAGCCTCGGACTGTACTCCTACAATGAGCAGTTCTTC. It is translated as CASSLGLYSYNEQFF. Complete variable domain (other parts from reference TRBV7-8 and TRBJ2-1): GAGVSQSPRYKVAKRGQDVALRCDPISGHVSLFWYQQALGQGPEFLTYFQNEAQLDKSGLPSDRFFAERPEGSVSTLKIQRTQQEDSAVYLCASSLGLYSYNEQFFGPGTRLTVL.

This clone was counted ten times or more. The same CDR3 also results from other DNA sequences found in this sample. The J gene is TRBJ2-7, the V gene TRBV6-1, with D perhaps TRBD1 (6 bases). Per germline, CDR1 MNHNS and CDR2 SASEGT. Trimming took off 3 bases at V and 7 bases at J, with 19 bases between the two ends. This CDR3 region has 15 residues. The CDR3 region has the DNA TGTGCCAGCAGTGAGGGGGCAGGGGATGGGGGTGAGCAGTACTTC. Its protein is CASSEGAGDGGEQYF.

The V gene is TRBV28, the J gene TRBJ2-7; D possibly corresponds to TRBD1 (6 bases). Looked up from germline, CDR1 is MDHEN and CDR2 is SYDVKM. This CDR3 has 15 residues. V was shortened by 2 bases and J by 2 bases, with 13 bases between the two germline ends. The CDR3 protein is CASSLAGAKAYEQYF. CDR3 bases: TGTGCCAGCAGTTTAGCAGGGGCCAAAGCCTACGAGCAGTACTTC.

The chain uses TRBV4-2 and TRBJ1-2; D gene ambiguous. Trimming removed 0 bases from V and 3 bases from J, with 14 bases in between. Germline loops: CDR1 LGHNA, CDR2 YNFKEQ. There are 16 residues in the CDR3. CDR3 in amino acids: CASSQEPQSAYYGYTF. Written as DNA, the CDR3 is TGTGCCAGCAGCCAAGAACCGCAATCAGCTTACTATGGCTACACCTTC.

This clone occurred a few times. In the same sample, other DNA sequences code for this CDR3. The rearrangement joins TRBV28 to TRBJ2-3, with a possible D match to TRBD2 (5 bases). CDR1 and CDR2 from the germline V gene are MDHEN and SYDVKM. The CDR3 spans 14 residues. V lost 3 bases and J lost 0, with 7 bases in between. Written as DNA, the CDR3 is TGTGCCAGCAGTTTTGGCGGGAGCACAGATACGCAGTATTTT. It yields the protein CASSFGGSTDTQYF.